A selection of T cell receptor beta chains follows, all from one sample in a study of T cells after yellow fever vaccination. Via MiXCR, TCRdb re-called the 5' RACE reads, giving one row per CDR3 protein. The data show 100,000 to 150,000 distinct CDR3 sequences, 6% to 8% seen once. Here the sequenced sample was CD4+ T cells sorted from PBMCs, taken 10 days after the first yellow fever vaccination. These receptors all stem from a man in his late teens or twenties who received the YFV17D yellow fever vaccine. Both conserved end residues are part of each CDR3. A D gene is named only where the DNA matches it firmly. Part of the rows lack a size; the others show once, few, many or a class for expanded clones.

CDR3	DNA	J	D	V	size
CASSSPPGGSGANVLTF	TGTGCCAGCAGTTCACCGCCGGGGGGTTCTGGGGCCAACGTCCTGACTTTC	TRBJ2-6	TRBD2	TRBV12-3/TRBV12-4	many
CASSLTGSSGNTIYF	TGCGCCAGCAGCTTAACAGGGAGCTCTGGAAACACCATATATTTT	TRBJ1-3	.	TRBV5-1	many
CASSSNGGYNEQFF	TGTGCCAGCAGCTCCAACGGGGGTTACAATGAGCAGTTCTTC	TRBJ2-1	.	TRBV11-3	many
CATSRELGQGALSTDTQYF	TGTGCCACCAGCAGAGAGCTCGGACAGGGGGCTCTTAGCACAGATACGCAGTATTTT	TRBJ2-3	TRBD1	TRBV15	many
CASSPTWGDNEQFF	TGTGCCAGCTCACCCACGTGGGGCGACAATGAGCAGTTCTTC	TRBJ2-1	.	TRBV18	many
CASSRNTGTGDQPQHF	TGTGCCAGCAGCCGTAATACGGGGACAGGGGATCAGCCCCAGCATTTT	TRBJ1-5	TRBD1	TRBV3-1	few
CASSSTGKGNQPQHF	TGTGCCAGCAGCTCCACAGGGAAAGGCAATCAGCCCCAGCATTTT	TRBJ1-5	.	TRBV7-2	many
CASSFNKGGELFF	TGTGCCAGCAGCTTTAATAAGGGAGGGGAGCTGTTTTTT	TRBJ2-2	.	TRBV5-4	.
CASSLDSSTDTQYF	TGTGCCAGCAGCCTCGACAGTAGCACAGATACGCAGTATTTT	TRBJ2-3	.	TRBV12-3/TRBV12-4	many
CASSGAGTRLETQYF	TGTGCCAGCAGTGGGGCGGGGACTAGATTGGAGACCCAGTACTTC	TRBJ2-5	TRBD2	TRBV2	.
CASSLSTGESGELFF	TGTGCCAGCAGCTTATCGACAGGGGAATCCGGGGAGCTGTTTTTT	TRBJ2-2	TRBD1	TRBV7-6	many
CASSYSASFAQYF	TGTGCCAGCAGTTACTCGGCCAGTTTTGCGCAGTATTTT	TRBJ2-3	.	TRBV6-2/TRBV6-3	.
CSARSIYQETQYF	TGCAGTGCTAGATCCATCTACCAAGAGACCCAGTACTTC	TRBJ2-5	.	TRBV20-1	many
CASSLDLYGYTF	TGTGCCAGCAGCTTAGACCTGTATGGCTACACCTTC	TRBJ1-2	.	TRBV7-2	many
CASLAGEQETQYF	TGTGCCAGTCTTGCGGGGGAACAAGAGACCCAGTACTTC	TRBJ2-5	TRBD2	TRBV2	.
CATSGDLNTEAFF	TGTGCCACCAGTGGGGACTTGAACACTGAAGCTTTCTTT	TRBJ1-1	.	TRBV24-1	many
CASSHSGGAGEQYF	TGCGCCAGCAGCCATAGCGGGGGGGCCGGCGAGCAGTACTTC	TRBJ2-7	TRBD2	TRBV4-3	many
CASSLSRTYTDTQYF	TGTGCCAGCAGTTTGAGCCGGACATACACAGATACGCAGTATTTT	TRBJ2-3	.	TRBV6-2/TRBV6-3	few
CSASWTGGRVDTEAFF	TGCAGTGCCTCCTGGACAGGGGGCAGGGTGGACACTGAAGCTTTCTTT	TRBJ1-1	TRBD1	TRBV20-1	.
CASSFTGTGAYEQYF	TGTGCCAGCAGTTTCACCGGGACAGGGGCCTACGAGCAGTACTTC	TRBJ2-7	TRBD1	TRBV6-5	few
CASSQDAYVSNQPQHF	TGCGCCAGCAGCCAAGATGCATATGTTAGCAATCAGCCCCAGCATTTT	TRBJ1-5	.	TRBV4-3	few
CSARGLTPPNQPQHF	TGCAGTGCTAGAGGGCTAACTCCTCCCAATCAGCCCCAGCATTTT	TRBJ1-5	.	TRBV20-1	many
CASSLGQGFSPLHF	TGTGCCAGCAGTTTAGGACAGGGGTTTTCACCCCTCCACTTT	TRBJ1-6	TRBD1	TRBV12-3/TRBV12-4	many
CASSQDGGGYTF	TGTGCCAGCAGCCAAGATGGTGGGGGCTACACCTTC	TRBJ1-2	.	TRBV3-1	many
CASKRTDTGELFF	TGCGCCAGCAAAAGGACGGACACCGGGGAGCTGTTTTTT	TRBJ2-2	.	TRBV10-2	many
CASSLESGELFF	TGCGCCAGCAGCTTGGAGTCCGGGGAGCTGTTTTTT	TRBJ2-2	.	TRBV5-1	many
CASSLAASREWAGTQYF	TGTGCCAGCAGCTTAGCGGCTAGCCGGGAATGGGCGGGTACGCAGTATTTT	TRBJ2-3	.	TRBV7-2	many
CASSLEGGPNTEAFF	TGTGCCAGCAGCTTAGAGGGGGGGCCGAACACTGAAGCTTTCTTT	TRBJ1-1	.	TRBV7-6	many
CASSFAGPKNIQYF	TGTGCCAGCAGTTTTGCGGGGCCGAAAAACATTCAGTACTTC	TRBJ2-4	.	TRBV12-3/TRBV12-4	many
CASNRDRGRSKPQHF	TGTGCCAGCAATCGGGACAGGGGGCGTTCGAAGCCCCAGCATTTT	TRBJ1-5	TRBD1	TRBV5-8	many
CSAREGVWDGETQYF	TGCAGTGCTAGAGAGGGGGTCTGGGATGGAGAGACCCAGTACTTC	TRBJ2-5	.	TRBV20-1	many
CASIRTPDRGRLNTQYF	TGCGCCAGCATAAGGACTCCGGACAGGGGAAGGTTGAATACGCAGTATTTT	TRBJ2-3	TRBD1	TRBV5-1	many
CASSLTGVYNEQFF	TGTGCCAGCAGCTTGACAGGGGTATACAATGAGCAGTTCTTC	TRBJ2-1	TRBD1	TRBV7-9	.
CSVGSRGYTF	TGCAGCGTTGGGAGCCGTGGCTACACCTTC	TRBJ1-2	.	TRBV29-1	few
CASSFRGGNFEASEAFF	TGCGCCAGCAGCTTTAGAGGGGGGAATTTTGAGGCTTCTGAAGCTTTCTTT	TRBJ1-1	.	TRBV5-1	many
CASSIDNTGELFF	TGTGCCAGCAGCATTGACAATACCGGGGAGCTGTTTTTT	TRBJ2-2	.	TRBV9	many
CASTPGGAFTEAFF	TGTGCCAGCACCCCGGGAGGGGCTTTCACTGAAGCTTTCTTT	TRBJ1-1	.	TRBV28	many
CASSFSTGMNTEAFF	TGCGCCAGCAGCTTCTCGACCGGCATGAACACTGAAGCTTTCTTT	TRBJ1-1	.	TRBV5-1	many
CASSLKSPTYGYTF	TGTGCCAGCAGCTTAAAATCCCCCACGTATGGCTACACCTTC	TRBJ1-2	.	TRBV7-8	many
CASSLLRSGANVLTF	TGTGCCAGCAGCCTCTTACGCTCTGGGGCCAACGTCCTGACTTTC	TRBJ2-6	.	TRBV25-1	many
CASSLGHGTYGYTF	TGTGCCAGCAGCTTAGGCCACGGAACCTATGGCTACACCTTC	TRBJ1-2	.	TRBV7-9	many
CASSQDGTAKSQAFF	TGCGCCAGCAGCCAAGACGGGACAGCCAAGAGTCAAGCTTTCTTT	TRBJ1-1	TRBD1	TRBV4-1	many
CASSSSDRQPQHF	TGTGCCAGCAGCTCTTCCGACAGGCAGCCCCAGCATTTT	TRBJ1-5	.	TRBV7-2	many
CSARDFRGTQETQYF	TGCAGTGCTAGAGATTTCAGGGGGACTCAAGAGACCCAGTACTTC	TRBJ2-5	.	TRBV20-1	many
CASSSYRGSNQPQHF	TGTGCCAGCAGTTCGTACAGGGGTAGCAATCAGCCCCAGCATTTT	TRBJ1-5	TRBD1	TRBV12-3/TRBV12-4	many
CASSLPSGGTGELFF	TGTGCCAGCAGCTTACCTAGCGGGGGTACCGGGGAGCTGTTTTTT	TRBJ2-2	TRBD2	TRBV7-8	many
CASSLGRTVEAFF	TGCGCCAGCAGCTTGGGCCGGACAGTTGAAGCTTTCTTT	TRBJ1-1	.	TRBV5-1	many